Only a few counts were recorded for the clone carrying this T cell receptor (beta chain). Its antigen remains unidentified. Germline V gene lookup returns CDR1 LNHDA and CDR2 SQIVND (reference sequence). This CDR3 spans 13 amino acids. V was clipped by 3 bases and J by 1 base, with 6 bases between them. This sample is part of a study of T-cell memory formation after mild COVID-19. Study overall: Each donor largely had its own TCR clusters.

TCRdb itself ran the 5' RACE reads through MiXCR, one entry per CDR3 protein. The sample lists about 350,000 distinct CDR3 sequences, roughly 13% occurring once. Study-wide results and limits: Shrinking CD4+ clones were chiefly CM and EM; CD8+ ones were chiefly EMRA. Pre-infection memory held some responding clones, suggesting pre-existing cross-reactive T cells responded.

Sequencing was carried out using PBMCs or a T cell subset sorted from them (not recorded which). The V and J genes are TRBV19 and TRBJ1-1; D uncertain. This TCR was recovered from a man aged 18 to 35 who had mild COVID-19 (a few samples of this study predate the infection). Cell type and time point are not known. The CDR3 reads CASSMPTNTEAFF. In DNA form, the CDR3 reads TGTGCCAGTAGTATGCCGACGAACACTGAAGCTTTCTTT.